The text below deals with one TCR beta chain. Its target is not known. Via MiXCR, TCRdb re-called the reads, giving one row per CDR3 protein. The sample comprises 45,000 to 65,000 distinct CDR3 sequences, around 20% of which are singletons, and around 77% rests with the top ten. The V and J ends lost 4 bases and 5 bases respectively, with 29 bases between them. Per the germline V gene, CDR1 is SGHVS and CDR2 is FNYEAQ. The CDR3 totals 19 residues. The sample comes from a study of T cell repertoires in cytomegalovirus infection. The sample in question was CD8+ T cells from cultured PBMCs, obtained from culture after CMV antigen stimulation. This TCR came from a human donor in good health (CMV status not recorded). Some clones in this sample may be carry-over from other donors' samples. This chain joins TRBV7-6 and TRBJ1-2; a possible D gene is TRBD1 (5 bases). The CDR3 bases are TGTGCCAGCAGCTCAAGCGAGCGCCGGGACCGCGCCGTCCTATATGGCTACACCTTC. Protein product: CASSSSERRDRAVLYGYTF.